This T cell receptor (beta chain) was recorded in a study of cytomegalovirus exposure and HLA in healthy donors (dated by TCRdb to 2016 to 2017). Regarding the complete study: An earlier analysis of approximately 600 of the donors reported about 250 Gb of sequence data and 117 million unique TCR beta sequences from 190 million or so T cells. Approximately 330 gigabases of sequencing data and about 92 million unique TCR sequences made up an early release that covered under 750 HLA-typed donors. Of the approximately 400 genotyped donors, roughly 80% fell in the genetic ancestry cluster associated with self-reported Caucasian donors. The study aimed to test whether cataloging public T cell receptors could reveal signatures of past pathogen exposure. The study profiled the T cell repertoires of hundreds of subjects by immunosequencing and related them to cytomegalovirus serostatus. In addition to the first cohort of 666 subjects, a separate validation cohort of approximately 130 different subjects was used. The study combined high-throughput TCR immunosequencing, statistical association of individual TCRs with disease status, and machine learning to predict cytomegalovirus infection status. To study patterns of TCR occurrence, a later analysis re-analyzed previously published TCR beta repertoires from 666 donors and added high-resolution HLA genotyping. The later analysis used no new phenotypic data to find candidate immune exposures, relying instead on TCR beta sequences and their occurrence across donors. To decide whether each TCR beta V gene segment behaved as functional or pseudogenic, an earlier analysis of some 580 of the donors relied on high-throughput TCR beta sequencing. Alongside the repertoire data, information on donor age, sex, ethnicity and CMV serostatus was compiled. Genome-wide SNP genotypes for about 65% of the 666 donors were used in a later genetic analysis, which treated that subset as a discovery cohort. All discovery cohort repertoires had been generated using a single sequencing platform. HLA typing covered class I and class II loci at four-digit resolution. Typing coverage varied by locus: about 620-630 donors for A, B, C, DRB1 and DQB1; around 560 for DQA1; over 600 for DPA1; approximately 470 for DPB1. Several DR-DQ haplotypes were handled as single units for association and clustering because linkage in the cohort was strong. On average, roughly 240,000 unique TCR beta nucleotide sequences were sequenced per donor among a few hundred genotyped donors of the cohort, with roughly 20% of those sequences being non-productive.

In total, 666 healthy bone marrow donors made up the cohort. At the time of sampling, all cohort members were nominally healthy, though unrecorded immune exposures were likely present. The donor tested CMV seronegative and was one of the 352 seronegative cohort members. A peripheral blood sample was provided by each donor, and peripheral blood mononuclear cells were used for TCR beta sequencing. The Qiagen DNeasy Blood Extraction Kit was used to extract genomic DNA from the blood cell samples. General conclusions and limits of the study: A group of highly shared sequence variants was considered likely to be a technical artifact of the sequencing pipeline. The only immune exposure information available for the cohort was CMV serostatus. Linkage disequilibrium might explain the correlated functional status among segregating V segments, but an unknown experimental factor could not be ruled out. Broadly in line with IMGT annotations, most TCR beta V segments showed up in productive rearrangements about 87% or about 30% of the time in an earlier analysis of 450 to 750 of the donors. The study listed 150 to 200 TCR beta chains as associated with cytomegalovirus. Because some donors lacked HLA typing at each locus, the association tests relied only on the typed subset. The authors suggested that the approach could potentially be generalized to other disease states and immunological phenotypes. Strong co-occurrence of HLA alleles, especially DR and DQ, made assigning TCR associations to individual alleles difficult. Some IMGT-functional V segments, including TRBV6-2 and TRBV6-3, could not be distinguished by the 87-base-pair reads and were therefore excluded. A later analysis reported that several top co-occurrence clusters appeared linked to parvovirus B19, influenza, CMV and Epstein-Barr virus. The cohort was sequenced for TCR beta chains only, and without alpha or paired-chain data the features that could be detected were limited. According to a later genetic analysis, donors in an Asian-associated ancestry cluster had fewer N-insertions in productive TCRs than the approximately 670-donor mean. The classifier was reported to diagnose cytomegalovirus status with high specificity and sensitivity in both the original and validation cohorts. Fewer than 20 rarely observed V segments, including chromosome 9 orphons, were excluded from the earlier analysis of about 610 of the donors because counts were too low. In a later analysis, most CMV-associated TCR beta chains were found to appear HLA-restricted, with HLA associations seemingly driven largely by CMV exposure. In a later analysis, HLA-associated TCR beta chains were found to be more clonally expanded and to have lower generation probabilities than equally common non-associated chains. An association between a missense DCLRE1C variant and V-gene and J-gene trimming of TCR beta chains was found in a later genetic analysis and replicated in an independent cohort. Across donors, most TCR sequences were observed very rarely, whereas some public TCRs were present in many individuals. In vitro tests confirmed that a few of the cytomegalovirus-associated TCR beta chains recognize cytomegalovirus antigens. Sequencing depth was assumed to be roughly uniform across donors in the presence/absence analyses, though that assumption may not hold. At a false discovery rate of 0.05, a later analysis linked 15,000 to 20,000 TCR beta sequences to specific HLA alleles. A further reported finding was that TCR beta sequences accurately predicted the HLA-A and HLA-B alleles for most subjects in the first cohort. A later analysis found that TCR association rates varied across HLA loci, with DRB1 alleles showing the most associated TCRs and HLA-C alleles the fewest.

Concerning this clone: Its specific antigen is unknown. No base-level quality is on record; no much larger clone is a single base apart.

Libraries were constructed by the immunoSEQ multiplex PCR assay. A mixture of 60 forward primers for TCR Vbeta segments and 13 reverse primers for TCR Jbeta segments was used in the multiplex PCR. A multiplex PCR assay on genomic DNA amplified the CDR3 region of rearranged TCR beta genes. On the Illumina HiSeq System, the amplified TCR beta libraries were sequenced as 87-base-pair reads. The authors' pipeline ran thus. Across the 670 or so repertoires, a later analysis counted 60 million to 90 million unique TCR beta chains, approximately 10 million of which were shared by at least two donors. A nearest-neighbor algorithm error-corrected the raw reads and collapsed the reads into unique sequences, merging closely related sequences to remove PCR and sequencing errors. To assign V, D and J gene segments, CDR3 sequences were aligned to IMGT reference sequences. For a sequence to be retained, at least a six-nucleotide match to both a V gene segment and a J gene segment was required. Rearrangements were classified as productive when the CDR3 lacked stop codons and remained in frame with V and J, and all other rearrangements were classified as non-productive. CDR3 was defined according to IMGT convention as the region running from the second conserved V-encoded cysteine to the conserved J-encoded phenylalanine. In an earlier analysis of more than 550 of the donors, sequences lacking an unambiguous match to a single V gene segment were excluded. In an earlier analysis of several hundred of the donors, V segments were called functional above 56.7% productive rearrangements and were called segregating when the between-donor standard deviation exceeded 5%. To diagnose cytomegalovirus status from the catalog of TCR beta chain sequences, a statistical classification framework was built. A later analysis assigned V and J genes by comparing TCR nucleotide sequences with IMGT/GENE-DB human TR gene sequences. The TCRdist pipeline was used in a later analysis to assign CDR3 sequences and most-parsimonious VDJ recombination scenarios. A later analysis defined each TCR beta chain by its CDR3 amino acid sequence plus V-gene family, and excluded reads lacking a unique V-gene family. A later analysis removed 592 highly shared, low-generation-probability nucleotide sequences to deal with suspected cross-contamination and a sequencing artifact. In a later analysis, a clonal expansion index for each public chain was calculated from normalized within-repertoire ranks of inferred template counts. Generation probabilities in a later analysis came from a VDJ recombination model fitted to out-of-frame rearrangements, and those results were checked against IGoR. A later analysis scored TCR-TCR, TCR-HLA and TCR-CMV co-occurrence with hypergeometric tests, applying a repertoire-size bias correction to TCR pairs. A later analysis estimated false discovery rates by permuting HLA or CMV assignments 20 times. In a later analysis, co-occurring TCRs were grouped using DBSCAN, with TCRdist sequence similarity added in when clustering inside HLA-allele-positive subsets. Repertoires with fewer than 30,000 or more than 120,000 public chains were left out of co-occurrence clustering, as were five repertoires with anomalous nucleotide sharing. TCRdb re-hosts the immuneACCESS table, in-frame sequences only. Its copies lack some clones; in the studies checked, an unresolved V gene accounts for under half of them, and the cause for the rest is not known. The V and J calls and the clone size are those of that table, but D and trimming were determined from the DNA. The sample profile shows more than 130,000 clones; more than 70% of them were found once. In total, the top ten clones hold roughly 4.6% of the sample.

CDR1 and CDR2, looked up from the germline V gene, are SQVTM and ANQGSEA. The junction shows trimming of 4 bases on V and 2 bases on J, plus 8 bases between the germline ends. The CDR3 sequence holds 12 residues, the cysteine and phenylalanine included. Only the CDR3 DNA stays, 36 bases, in frame from base 1. Source material: PBMCs. The sequence came from a woman aged 50 to 60 in good health and CMV-seronegative. Here the chain combines TRBV29-1 and TRBJ1-1; matching of 6 bases hints at TRBD1 as the D gene. The CDR3 reads as follows: CSVGQANTEAFF. The base sequence is TGCAGCGTTGGACAGGCAAACACTGAAGCTTTCTTT.